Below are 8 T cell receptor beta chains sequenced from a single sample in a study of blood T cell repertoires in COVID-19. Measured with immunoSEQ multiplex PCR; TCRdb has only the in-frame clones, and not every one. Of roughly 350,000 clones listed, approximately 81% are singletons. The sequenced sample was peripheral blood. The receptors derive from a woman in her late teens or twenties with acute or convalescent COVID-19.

CDR3 in DNA: TGTGCCAGCAGGGGTGATAGTCGGACAGGAAAGTACTTC. As protein: CASRGDSRTGKYF. The chain couples TRBV14 to TRBJ2-7, with 7 bases matching TRBD1. The CDR3 extends over 13 amino acids. Per the germline V gene, CDR1 is SGHDN and CDR2 is FVKESK. J gave up 11 bases and V 6 bases, and 13 bases lay outside the gene matches.

The CDR3 DNA reads as TGCGCCAGCAGCTTGGGACTAGCGGACACCGGGGAGCTGTTTTTT. Amino acid sequence: CASSLGLADTGELFF. This sequence joins TRBV5-1 and TRBJ2-2; 9 nucleotides match TRBD2. Germline V gene lookup returns CDR1 SGHRS and CDR2 YFSETQ. V was clipped by 0 bases and J by 3 bases; unmatched bases: 0. CDR3 length equals 15 residues.

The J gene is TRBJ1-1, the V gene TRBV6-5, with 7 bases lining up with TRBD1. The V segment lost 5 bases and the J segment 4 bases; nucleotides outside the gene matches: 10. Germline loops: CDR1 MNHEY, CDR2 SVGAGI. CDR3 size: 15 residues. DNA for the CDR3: TGTGCCAGCAGTATCCAACAGGGGTTGGGCACTGAAGCTTTCTTT. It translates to CASSIQQGLGTEAFF.

The CDR3 spells CASSVSYGTTYEQYF. CDR3 bases: TGTGCCAGCAGCGTCAGCTACGGGACAACCTACGAGCAGTACTTC. The chain has TRBV9 and TRBJ2-7; TRBD1 is a possible D gene (6 bases). Germline V gene data show CDR1 as SGDLS and CDR2 as YYNGEE. V was pared by 2 bases and J by 2 bases, with 14 bases between. The CDR3 loop spans 15 amino acids.

The CDR3 is CASSLNAGDGYTF. DNA of the CDR3: TGTGCCAGCAGCTTAAACGCGGGGGATGGCTACACCTTC. The chain recombines TRBV7-3 with TRBJ1-2; TRBD1 is a possible D gene (5 bases). V was shortened by 1 base and J by 6 bases, with 9 bases between the two germline ends. This CDR3 has 13 amino acids. Germline CDR1 reads SGHTA; CDR2 reads FQGTGA. The full variable domain, rest sourced from reference TRBV7-3 and TRBJ1-2, is GAGVSQTPSNKVTEKGKYVELRCDPISGHTALYWYRQSLGQGPEFLIYFQGTGAADDSGLPNDRFFAVRPEGSVSTLKIQRTERGDSAVYLCASSLNAGDGYTFGSGTRLTVV.

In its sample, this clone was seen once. In DNA, the CDR3 is TGTGCCAGCTCACCATCAGGGGGCCAGAATTCACCCCTCCACTTT. Protein: CASSPSGGQNSPLHF. V gene TRBV18 combines with J gene TRBJ1-6; TRBD1 aligns across 8 bases. CDR1 and CDR2 (germline): KGHSH, LQKENI. The CDR3 loop spans 15 amino acids. V trimming: 2 bases; J trimming: 7 bases; junction bases outside the gene matches: 4.

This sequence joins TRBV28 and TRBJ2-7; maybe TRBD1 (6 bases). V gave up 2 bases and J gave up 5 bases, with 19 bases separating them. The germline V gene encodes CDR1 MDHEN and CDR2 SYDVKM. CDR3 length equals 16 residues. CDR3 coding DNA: TGTGCCAGCAGTTTAAGTGGGGCCAGGGGTGTAGACGAGCAGTACTTC. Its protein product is CASSLSGARGVDEQYF.

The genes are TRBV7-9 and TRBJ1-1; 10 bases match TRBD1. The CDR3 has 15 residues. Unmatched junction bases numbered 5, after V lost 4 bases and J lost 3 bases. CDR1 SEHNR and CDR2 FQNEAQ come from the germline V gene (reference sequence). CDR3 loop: CASSSSGTGDTEAFF. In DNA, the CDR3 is TGTGCCAGCAGCTCCTCCGGGACAGGGGACACTGAAGCTTTCTTT.